This paragraph covers one T cell receptor beta chain sequence. Its target is unknown. The sample comes from a study of blood T cells in healthy people across ages. The study drew donors from healthy Caucasian individuals in Russia aged roughly 6 to 90. Per sample, at least 6 micrograms of total RNA were extracted. V was trimmed by 2 bases and J by 4 bases, leaving 8 bases between them. The CDR3 has 13 residues. Germline V CDR1 and CDR2: LGHDT, YNNKEL (reference sequence). Study-wide findings and caveats: More naive CD4+ cells and higher diversity marked long-lived donors relative to aged donors. CMV infection status of these donors was not known.

With a J-beta primer mix and a sample-barcoded 5' primer, a second PCR ran roughly 6 to 12 cycles. MiXCR, run by TCRdb on the 5' RACE reads, gives a single entry per CDR3 protein. The sample holds roughly 1.7 million distinct CDR3 sequences, about 31% seen once. This TCR derives from a young woman in good health. Specimen: blood. V and J are TRBV3-1 and TRBJ1-2; no clear D gene. CDR3 bases: TGTGCCAGCAGCCAACGGGGAGGCTATGGCTACACCTTC. This sequence encodes CASSQRGGYGYTF.